The 31 T cell receptor beta chains below all came from one sample that was sequenced in a study of CD8+ T cells in alopecia areata. Following extraction, RNA underwent reverse transcription to cDNA, which served as the sequencing template. The method was immunoSEQ multiplex PCR; TCRdb's version includes in-frame clones alone and lacks a portion of them. The repertoire holds roughly 210,000 clones, with approximately 40% as singletons. Treatment specified: oral pan-JAK inhibitor, 5-10 mg twice daily. The specimen comprised CD4+ T cells sorted from blood, sampled around week 36, from a patient treated with tofacitinib. These receptors originate from a human donor with alopecia areata.

This clone was seen only a few times. The J gene is TRBJ1-5, the V gene TRBV7-9; possibly TRBD1 for D (6 bases). The ends were cut back, 4 bases at V and 5 bases at J, with 12 bases in the middle. In germline, CDR1 is SEHNR, CDR2 FQNEAQ (reference sequence). This CDR3 contains 14 residues. CDR3 sequence: CASSSGGGHQPQHF. The CDR3 DNA reads TGTGCCAGCAGCTCTGGCGGGGGCCATCAGCCCCAGCATTTT. Variable domain in full (rest from reference TRBV7-9 and TRBJ1-5): DTGVSQNPRHKITKRGQNVTFRCDPISEHNRLYWYRQTLGQGPEFLTYFQNEAQLEKSRLLSDRFSAERPKGSFSTLEIQRTEQGDSAMYLCASSSGGGHQPQHFGDGTRLSIL.

The V gene is TRBV19, the J gene TRBJ2-1, with TRBD2 matching over 8 bases. Trimming at V came to 6 bases and at J to 4 bases, leaving 2 bases not matched to a gene. Germline V gives CDR1 LNHDA, CDR2 SQIVND (reference sequence). The length of the CDR3 is 13 residues. The CDR3 nucleotides are TGTGCCAGTAGCGCTAGCGGGTACAATGAGCAGTTCTTC. Protein sequence: CASSASGYNEQFF.

The chain couples TRBV11-2 to TRBJ2-6; a weak D match, TRBD2 (5 bases). Trimming took 4 bases from V and 0 from J, leaving 7 bases between them. This CDR3 spans 15 amino acids. Germline V gives CDR1 SGHAT, CDR2 FQNNGV. The CDR3 is CASSSRGSGANVLTF. For the CDR3, the DNA is TGTGCCAGCAGCTCTCGGGGCTCTGGGGCCAACGTCCTGACTTTC.

The rearrangement joins TRBV5-1 to TRBJ2-2; 10 nucleotides agree with TRBD1. The CDR3 contains 14 residues. V lost 4 bases, J lost 4 bases, and 1 base stayed unmatched. The germline V gene encodes CDR1 SGHRS and CDR2 YFSETQ. CDR3 residues: CASSRDRGTGELFF. The CDR3 coding sequence is TGCGCCAGCAGCCGGGACAGGGGCACCGGGGAGCTGTTTTTT.

The chain combines TRBV29-1 with TRBJ2-2; TRBD2 aligns across 8 bases. The CDR3 sequence is 16 residues long. Unmatched junction bases numbered 14, after V lost 7 bases and J lost 4 bases. Germline CDR1 SQVTM, CDR2 ANQGSEA. As DNA, the CDR3 is TGCAGCGGATCGACTAGCGAGGGAGGGGGCACCGGGGAGCTGTTTTTT. Protein: CSGSTSEGGGTGELFF.

This clone occurred many times. J is TRBJ2-3 and V is TRBV4-3; no firm D call. Trimming left V 0 bases short and J 2 bases short, with 12 bases between. CDR1 LGHNA and CDR2 YSLEER come from the germline V gene. The CDR3 runs to 16 residues. CDR3 DNA: TGCGCCAGCAGCCAAGACTACCAGCGCCTCACAGATACGCAGTATTTT. Translated: CASSQDYQRLTDTQYF.

The V gene is TRBV19, the J gene TRBJ2-1; D is perhaps TRBD2 (5 bases). V lost 4 bases and J lost 2, with 12 bases in between. Per the germline V gene, CDR1 is LNHDA and CDR2 is SQIVND (reference sequence). The CDR3 has 15 residues. DNA of the CDR3: TGTGCCAGTAGTAGAGCGGATGAAACCTACAATGAGCAGTTCTTC. This encodes CASSRADETYNEQFF.

A single count supports this clone. The genes are TRBV10-3 and TRBJ2-7, with 9 bases aligning to TRBD2. The trim removed 3 bases at V and 4 bases at J, leaving 22 bases unmatched. The CDR3 contains 20 residues. Germline V gives CDR1 ENHRY, CDR2 SYGVKD. For the CDR3, the DNA is TGTGCCATCAGTGAAGAAGCCGCGGGAGGGAGCCTGGGGGGGAAATACGAGCAGTACTTC. Encoded protein: CAISEEAAGGSLGGKYEQYF.

V and J are TRBV7-2 and TRBJ2-4; D is possibly TRBD1 (7 bases). CDR3 length equals 14 residues. The V gene's germline CDR1 is SGHTA and CDR2 FQGNSA. V was cut by 5 bases and J by 7 bases, with 15 bases left in between. CDR3 residues: CASSPGAGGNIQYF. The CDR3 bases are TGTGCCAGCAGCCCTGGGGCAGGGGGGAACATTCAGTACTTC.

The rearrangement links TRBV27 to TRBJ1-2; TRBD1 matches 8 bases. Germline V gene sequence: CDR1 MNHEY, CDR2 SMNVEV (reference sequence). The CDR3 loop spans 15 amino acids. Unmatched junction bases numbered 10, after V lost 6 bases and J lost 4 bases. Here the CDR3 reads CASSRQGAGGYGYTF. In nucleotides, the CDR3 is TGTGCCAGCAGCCGCCAGGGGGCGGGAGGCTATGGCTACACCTTC.

This clone was recorded a few times. In nucleotides, the CDR3 is TGTGCCAGCAGTTTGCGGGCGGCCTATGGCTACACCTTC. Its translation is CASSLRAAYGYTF. The chain couples TRBV11-2 to TRBJ1-2; D unclear. This CDR3 is 13 amino acids long. Germline V gene sequence: CDR1 SGHAT, CDR2 FQNNGV. V lost 6 bases to trimming and J lost 4 bases, with 12 bases between them.

This sequence joins TRBV10-3 and TRBJ2-5; D uncertain. The end of the DNA is better explained by TRBJ2-7, so the J call may be wrong. The CDR3 is made up of 12 amino acids. The germline gives CDR1 ENHRY, CDR2 SYGVKD. CDR3 DNA sequence: TGTGCCATCACCGATACTACCTACGAGCAGTACTTC. Translation gives CAITDTTYEQYF.

This rearrangement joins TRBV10-3 to TRBJ2-3; 7 nucleotides match TRBD2. The V and J ends lost 6 bases and 1 base, in that order; junction bases with no gene match: 7. This CDR3 has 15 residues. In germline, CDR1 is ENHRY, CDR2 SYGVKD. This CDR3 is CAISTTSDRTDTQYF. The CDR3 nucleotides read TGTGCCATCAGCACCACTAGCGACCGCACAGATACGCAGTATTTT.

This rearrangement joins TRBV6-5 to TRBJ2-3; D gene ambiguous. Germline V gene data show CDR1 as MNHEY and CDR2 as SVGAGI. V was clipped by 2 bases and J by 0 bases, with 6 bases between them. This CDR3 is 14 amino acids long. In DNA, the CDR3 is TGTGCCAGCAGTTACGGGTCTAGCACAGATACGCAGTATTTT. This encodes CASSYGSSTDTQYF.

The rearrangement uses TRBV25-1 and TRBJ2-6; the D is unclear. This CDR3 spans 14 amino acids. Trimming pared 9 bases from V and 0 bases from J, leaving 9 bases between. Germline values: CDR1 MGHDK, CDR2 SYGVNS. The CDR3 DNA sequence: TGTGCCAGTAGAAGCGCCTCTGGGGCCAACGTCCTGACTTTC. It is translated as CASRSASGANVLTF.

The chain carries TRBV4-3 and TRBJ2-3; 8 nucleotides align to TRBD1. There are 16 residues in the CDR3. Germline CDR1 and CDR2: LGHNA and YSLEER. V lost 3 bases, J lost 3 bases, and 8 bases stayed unmatched. CDR3 DNA: TGCGCCAGCAGCCATGTACAGGGGGGTTGGACAGATACGCAGTATTTT. This sequence encodes CASSHVQGGWTDTQYF.

This sequence joins TRBV6-5 and TRBJ2-7, with 7 bases identical to TRBD2. Germline CDR1 and CDR2: MNHEY and SVGAGI. After removal of 5 bases from V and 7 bases from J, the junction contained 8 bases not matched to a gene. CDR3 size: 13 residues. CDR3 sequence: CASSGGTTAEQYF. The CDR3 nucleotides read TGTGCCAGCAGTGGGGGGACTACTGCGGAGCAGTACTTC.

In this sample, this clone turned up a few times. V is TRBV7-9 and J is TRBJ1-5; 9 bases match TRBD1. Germline CDR1 reads SEHNR; CDR2 reads FQNEAQ (reference sequence). The CDR3 has 14 amino acids. V trimming: 5 bases; J trimming: 7 bases; junction bases outside the gene matches: 6. The CDR3 loop reads CASSPGTGQQPQHF. CDR3 sequence (DNA): TGTGCCAGCAGCCCGGGGACAGGGCAACAGCCCCAGCATTTT.

Worth noting for this clone: Distinct nucleotide sequences in the sample also encode this CDR3. The gene calls are TRBV5-1 and TRBJ2-7; D unclear. CDR3 size: 11 residues. V was shortened by 5 bases and J by 1 base, with 4 bases between the two germline ends. Per germline, CDR1 SGHRS and CDR2 YFSETQ. For the CDR3, the DNA is TGCGCCAGCAGAGGATCCTACGAGCAGTACTTC. It encodes CASRGSYEQYF.

This clone has only a few counts. The chain recombines TRBV6-5 with TRBJ2-7; weak D call: TRBD2 (6 bases). The germline V gene encodes CDR1 MNHEY and CDR2 SVGAGI. Between the trimmed V and J ends, which lost 5 bases and 4 bases, there was a span of 15 bases. The CDR3 contains 14 residues. Here the CDR3 reads CASSKTAGGYEQYF. CDR3 nucleotides: TGTGCCAGCAGTAAGACCGCCGGAGGGTACGAGCAGTACTTC.

The rearrangement uses TRBV7-2 and TRBJ2-5; possibly TRBD1 for D (5 bases). V was clipped by 3 bases and J by 4 bases, with 18 bases between them. CDR1 SGHTA and CDR2 FQGNSA come from the germline V gene. The CDR3 runs to 16 residues. CDR3 residues: CASSLLGQGGLETQYF. CDR3 DNA sequence: TGTGCCAGCAGCTTGCTGGGTCAGGGTGGTCTAGAGACCCAGTACTTC. Full variable domain (missing parts from reference TRBV7-2 and TRBJ2-5): GAGVSQSPSNKVTEKGKDVELRCDPISGHTALYWYRQSLGQGLEFLIYFQGNSAPDKSGLPSDRFSAERTGGSVSTLTIQRTQQEDSAVYLCASSLLGQGGLETQYFGPGTRLLVL.

In this sample, this clone turned up many times. The same CDR3 arises from other DNA sequences in this sample as well. The chain combines TRBV28 with TRBJ1-2; the D gene is possibly TRBD1 (5 bases). Germline CDR1 is MDHEN and CDR2 is SYDVKM. Trimming removed 2 bases from V and 4 bases from J, with 11 bases in between. There are 14 residues in the CDR3. The CDR3 loop reads CASSLSRQSYGYTF. CDR3 sequence (DNA): TGTGCCAGCAGTTTAAGTAGACAGAGCTATGGCTACACCTTC.

The rearrangement joins TRBV30 to TRBJ1-3; a possible D gene is TRBD1 (5 bases). V was trimmed by 5 bases and J by 3 bases, leaving 11 bases between them. Germline CDR1 and CDR2: GTSNPN and SVGIG (reference sequence). The CDR3 extends over 13 amino acids. CDR3: CAWDADIGNTIYF. CDR3 nucleotide sequence: TGTGCCTGGGATGCGGACATTGGAAACACCATATATTTT.

This clone was counted between two and nine times. CDR3 residues: CASQAGGSTDTQYF. The CDR3 nucleotides are TGTGCCAGCCAAGCGGGAGGGAGCACAGATACGCAGTATTTT. The chain employs TRBV28 and TRBJ2-3; 10 bases fit TRBD2. CDR1 is MDHEN and CDR2 is SYDVKM in the germline V gene. This CDR3 region has 14 residues. The junction had 2 bases not matched to a gene; V was cut back by 8 bases and J by 0 bases.

This clone was counted a few times. The rearrangement joins TRBV29-1 to TRBJ1-1, with D uncertain. Germline V lookup: CDR1 SQVTM, CDR2 ANQGSEA. V lost 7 bases and J 4 bases, leaving 16 bases between the germline ends. There are 13 residues in the CDR3. The CDR3 DNA sequence: TGCAGCGCCAGTCCGGACCACTCCACTGAAGCTTTCTTT. Amino acid sequence: CSASPDHSTEAFF. The full variable domain, rest sourced from reference TRBV29-1 and TRBJ1-1, is SAVISQKPSRDICQRGTSLTIQCQVDSQVTMMFWYRQQPGQSLTLIATANQGSEATYESGFVIDKFPISRPNLTFSTLTVSNMSPEDSSIYLCSASPDHSTEAFFGQGTRLTVV.

The chain is built from TRBV7-2 and TRBJ2-6; no definite D call. Trimming shortened V by 5 bases and J by 2 bases, and 4 bases separated the two germline ends. CDR1 is SGHTA and CDR2 is FQGNSA in the germline V gene. The CDR3 is 13 amino acids. In DNA, the CDR3 is TGTGCCAGCAGCCCCACTGGGGCCAACGTCCTGACTTTC. Amino acids: CASSPTGANVLTF.

The chain carries TRBV5-1 and TRBJ2-4, with unresolved D. Germline CDR1 is SGHRS and CDR2 is YFSETQ. There are 14 residues in the CDR3. V dropped 4 bases and J dropped 2 bases, with 10 bases sitting between them. This CDR3 is CASSPTVPKNIQYF. CDR3 coding DNA: TGCGCCAGCAGCCCGACGGTGCCCAAAAACATTCAGTACTTC.

This clone has a count of ten or more. Within the sample, other DNA sequences also encode this same CDR3. This chain joins TRBV27 and TRBJ1-2, with unresolved D. V lost 0 bases and J lost 2, with 10 bases in between. The CDR3 consists of 15 residues. Germline V gene lookup returns CDR1 MNHEY and CDR2 SMNVEV (reference sequence). CDR3 sequence reads: CASSLSPRVNYGYTF. CDR3 in DNA: TGTGCCAGCAGTTTATCCCCCAGAGTGAACTATGGCTACACCTTC.

V and J are TRBV7-2 and TRBJ2-1, with unresolved D. The CDR3 has 15 amino acids. The V and J ends lost 0 bases and 4 bases respectively, with 10 bases between them. Germline values: CDR1 SGHTA, CDR2 FQGNSA. Written as DNA, the CDR3 is TGTGCCAGCAGCTTAGCGGCGCCTAGATACAATGAGCAGTTCTTC. It is translated as CASSLAAPRYNEQFF. Looking up the rest from reference TRBV7-2 and TRBJ2-1 gives the full variable domain: GAGVSQSPSNKVTEKGKDVELRCDPISGHTALYWYRQSLGQGLEFLIYFQGNSAPDKSGLPSDRFSAERTGGSVSTLTIQRTQQEDSAVYLCASSLAAPRYNEQFFGPGTRLTVL.

This clone appeared a few times. The CDR3 coding sequence is TGCAGCGCCCTAGCTCCAGGGGTGGCCTACGAGCAGTACTTC. This codes for CSALAPGVAYEQYF. J is TRBJ2-7 and V is TRBV29-1; possible D gene TRBD1, 6 bases. V dropped 7 bases and J dropped 2 bases, with 18 bases sitting between them. The CDR3 extends over 14 amino acids. CDR1 is SQVTM and CDR2 is ANQGSEA in the germline V gene.

This clone has a handful of counts. The chain carries TRBV5-1 and TRBJ2-6, with 7 bases that match TRBD1. CDR3 length equals 18 residues. Germline V gene data show CDR1 as SGHRS and CDR2 as YFSETQ. V gave up 4 bases and J gave up 0 bases; unmatched junction bases: 10. CDR3 DNA: TGCGCCAGCAGCCCATGGACAGGAGATAGCTCTGGGGCCAACGTCCTGACTTTC. It specifies CASSPWTGDSSGANVLTF.